This T cell receptor beta chain was captured by sequencing in a study of blood T cell repertoires in COVID-19. Regarding this clone: One end of the junction varies from germline; a read error may be responsible.

Germline lookup yields CDR1 MNHNS and CDR2 SASEGT. CDR3 size: 16 residues. Original processing methods: Researchers report that nucleated cell counts were estimated from reference gene primer amplification. Produced via immunoSEQ multiplex PCR; TCRdb's table is partial and in-frame only. The DNA gave D and trimming, while V, J and clone size come from that table. The table includes 250,000 to 300,000 clones, 87% detected once. This TCR was sampled from a woman aged 45-65 years who had recovered from COVID-19. The chain joins TRBV6-1 to TRBJ1-2, with TRBD1 as a possible D gene (6 bases). Source material: peripheral blood. The DNA for the CDR3 is TGTGCCAGCAGTGAACTCCGGGACACGCTTAGCTATGCCTACACCTTC. Translated, it gives CASSELRDTLSYAYTF.